This section outlines one T cell receptor (beta chain) sequence together with its context. Its antigen is undetermined. The entry originates in a study of shared clonotypes between healthy human individuals. On the study more broadly: Samples came from a couple of female and a few male donors aged 18 to 49.

Germline V gene sequence: CDR1 SNHLY, CDR2 FYNNEI. The CDR3 has 16 residues. Trimming took off 2 bases at V and 2 bases at J, with 16 bases between the two ends. Only CD45RO-negative cells positively selected for CCR7 counted as naive CD8 cells, so terminally differentiated effector memory CD45RA+ cells were excluded. In the original processing: For the immunoSEQ data, sequences were junction-only without quality scores, so filtering differed. Method: immunoSEQ multiplex PCR; TCRdb's copy keeps in-frame clones and lacks some. V, J and clone size reflect that table, while D and trimming were determined from the DNA. The profile shows about 550,000 clones, roughly 96% of them singletons. Study-wide findings and caveats: Specimens sampled were limited to blood, with tissue repertoires likely differing. The study drew on few donors, limiting represented genetic and exposure-history diversity.

The sequence was collected from a woman in her twenties or thirties in good health. The sample comprised naive CD8+ T cells sorted from blood. The V and J genes are TRBV2 and TRBJ2-7; D not certain. Here the CDR3 reads CASSESLAGSAYEQYF. The CDR3 region has the DNA TGTGCCAGCAGTGAATCGCTTGCAGGATCGGCCTACGAGCAGTACTTC.